The 29 T cell receptor beta chains presented below share a single source sample, sequenced in a study of shared clonotypes between healthy human individuals. The data were produced by immunoSEQ multiplex PCR, yet TCRdb's version contains in-frame clones alone and is incomplete. The data contain around 95,000 clones, less than 80% of them singletons. The sample was memory CD8+ T cells sorted from blood. Subset indicated: CD45RO+ cells pooled with CCR7-negative TemRA cells. The receptors were gathered from a man in his thirties or forties in good health.

The V and J genes are TRBV29-1 and TRBJ2-1; D is tentatively TRBD1 or TRBD2 (6 bases each). Trimming took 3 bases from V and 1 from J, leaving 16 bases between them. This CDR3 region has 16 residues. Germline values: CDR1 SQVTM, CDR2 ANQGSEA. The CDR3 nucleotides read TGCAGCGTTGAGGAGGGGGGTTGGGCTTCCTACAATGAGCAGTTCTTC. It is translated as CSVEEGGWASYNEQFF.

J is TRBJ2-1 and V is TRBV4-1, with unresolved D. The CDR3 totals 13 residues. V was shortened by 1 base and J by 5 bases, with 6 bases between the two germline ends. CDR1 is MGHRA and CDR2 is YSYEKL in the germline V gene. The DNA of the CDR3 is TGCGCCAGCAGCCAAGCTCTCAACAATGAGCAGTTCTTC. Its protein product is CASSQALNNEQFF.

The chain uses TRBV7-9 and TRBJ2-5, with a weak D call TRBD1 (6 bases). With 5 bases removed from V and 5 bases from J, the gap between germline ends came to 9 bases. Per the germline V gene, CDR1 is SEHNR and CDR2 is FQNEAQ (reference sequence). The CDR3 sequence is 12 residues long. The chain's CDR3 is CASSPQGETQYF. DNA for the CDR3: TGTGCCAGCAGCCCTCAGGGGGAGACCCAGTACTTC.

As to this clone: Other DNA sequences in this sample translate to the same CDR3. V gene TRBV5-1 combines with J gene TRBJ1-2; tentative D call: TRBD1 (5 bases). This CDR3 is 13 amino acids long. CDR1 and CDR2 (germline): SGHRS, YFSETQ. V gave up 2 bases and J gave up 2 bases, with 7 bases separating them. CDR3 amino acids: CASSFGGNYGYTF. CDR3 DNA sequence: TGCGCCAGCAGCTTCGGGGGAAACTATGGCTACACCTTC.

This clone was counted between two and nine times. This chain uses TRBV2 with TRBJ2-3; D ambiguous. Germline V gives CDR1 SNHLY, CDR2 FYNNEI. The CDR3 loop spans 13 amino acids. Trimming pared 3 bases from V and 4 bases from J, leaving 8 bases between. The CDR3 is CASSDLAADTQYF. The CDR3 DNA reads TGTGCCAGCAGTGATTTAGCTGCAGATACGCAGTATTTT.

The chain has TRBV6-1 and TRBJ2-5; the D gene could be TRBD1 or TRBD2 (5 bases each). Germline CDR1 reads MNHNS; CDR2 reads SASEGT. This CDR3 contains 13 residues. Trimming removed 6 bases from V and 7 bases from J, with 15 bases in between. For the CDR3, the DNA is TGTGCCAGCAGCAGGGACCCTGGTGGGACCCAGTACTTC. Translating it yields CASSRDPGGTQYF.

Only one count was recorded for this clone. A read error may be the cause here, since a much bigger clone is one base away. CDR3 coding DNA: TGTGCCAGCAGCTACGCCTACGAGCAGTACTTC. Protein product: CASSYAYEQYF. The chain couples TRBV28 to TRBJ2-7; D unclear. V lost 6 bases and J 2 bases, leaving 5 bases between the germline ends. The CDR3 loop spans 11 amino acids. Germline V CDR1 and CDR2: MDHEN, SYDVKM. The full variable domain, rest sourced from reference TRBV28 and TRBJ2-7, is DVKVTQSSRYLVKRTGEKVFLECVQDMDHENMFWYRQDPGLGLRLIYFSYDVKMKEKGDIPEGYSVSREKKERFSLILESASTNQTSMYLCASSYAYEQYFGPGTRLTVT.

The rearrangement joins TRBV15 to TRBJ1-5; 7 nucleotides agree with TRBD1. The V and J ends lost 3 bases and 4 bases, in that order; junction bases with no gene match: 12. This CDR3 is 17 amino acids long. The germline V gene encodes CDR1 LNHNV and CDR2 YYDKDF (reference sequence). The CDR3 spells CATSRPLIGTANQPQHF. CDR3 bases: TGTGCCACCAGCAGGCCCTTAATTGGGACAGCGAATCAGCCCCAGCATTTT.

V gene TRBV2 combines with J gene TRBJ1-6; D gene uncertain. V was shortened by 10 bases and J by 7 bases, with 17 bases between the two germline ends. CDR1 is SNHLY, CDR2 FYNNEI, per germline. This CDR3 spans 14 amino acids. Here the CDR3 reads CATTGGSANSPLHF. The CDR3 DNA follows: TGTGCCACCACCGGAGGTTCCGCCAATTCACCCCTCCACTTT.

This clone was observed a handful of times. This chain uses TRBV7-9 with TRBJ1-4; unclear D gene. The CDR3 sequence is 15 residues long. V lost 6 bases to trimming and J lost 0 bases, with 11 bases between them. Per germline, CDR1 SEHNR and CDR2 FQNEAQ (reference sequence). For the CDR3, the DNA is TGTGCCAGCAGTTACCAGACTGCAACTAATGAAAAACTGTTTTTT. It is translated as CASSYQTATNEKLFF.

The table lists this clone with many counts. The J gene is TRBJ2-1, the V gene TRBV7-9; maybe TRBD2 (6 bases). Trimming removed 8 bases from V and 10 bases from J, with 15 bases in between. The germline gives CDR1 SEHNR, CDR2 FQNEAQ (reference sequence). This CDR3 spans 12 amino acids. CDR3 sequence reads: CASGQVAAEQFF. Written as DNA, the CDR3 is TGTGCCAGCGGGCAGGTAGCGGCGGAGCAGTTCTTC.

This clone was seen once. The chain uses TRBV25-1 and TRBJ1-5; no clear D gene. Germline CDR1 is MGHDK and CDR2 is SYGVNS. V was shortened by 4 bases and J by 3 bases, with 10 bases between the two germline ends. CDR3 length: 14 amino acids. Here the CDR3 DNA reads TGTGCCAGCAGTGCCCCAGGAACCAATCAGCCCCAGCATTTT. Its translation: CASSAPGTNQPQHF. Using reference TRBV25-1 and TRBJ1-5 for the parts outside the CDR3, the full variable domain is EADIYQTPRYLVIGTGKKITLECSQTMGHDKMYWYQQDPGMELHLIHYSYGVNSTEKGDLSSESTVSRIRTEHFPLTLESARPSHTSQYLCASSAPGTNQPQHFGDGTRLSIL.

Notes on this clone: Other DNA sequences within the sample encode an identical CDR3. DNA for the CDR3: TGCAGCGTTCACCGAATGAACACTGAAGCTTTCTTT. Protein: CSVHRMNTEAFF. The rearrangement joins TRBV29-1 to TRBJ1-1; D is ambiguous. Between the trimmed V and J ends, which lost 5 bases and 0 bases, there was a span of 7 bases. The CDR3 runs 12 residues. The germline gives CDR1 SQVTM, CDR2 ANQGSEA.

This rearrangement joins TRBV7-9 to TRBJ2-7; D is perhaps TRBD2 (6 bases). Germline V gene lookup returns CDR1 SEHNR and CDR2 FQNEAQ (reference sequence). The CDR3 contains 14 residues. V shed 3 bases and J shed 2 bases, with 11 bases lying between them. Here the CDR3 reads CASSFVGGAYEQYF. In nucleotides, the CDR3 is TGTGCCAGCAGCTTCGTCGGGGGAGCCTACGAGCAGTACTTC.

The V and J genes are TRBV28 and TRBJ2-2, with 10 bases fitting TRBD2. CDR3 length: 17 residues. Germline-derived CDR1 and CDR2 are MDHEN and SYDVKM. V was clipped by 3 bases and J by 7 bases; unmatched bases: 11. For the CDR3, the DNA is TGTGCCAGCAGTTTTACTAGCGGGGATAATGGTGGCGGGGAGCTGTTTTTT. Its translation is CASSFTSGDNGGGELFF.

The gene calls are TRBV28 and TRBJ2-7; the D call may be TRBD1 or TRBD2 (5 bases each). V was cut by 8 bases and J by 0 bases, with 11 bases left in between. The germline V gene has CDR1 MDHEN and CDR2 SYDVKM. The CDR3 sequence is 13 residues long. This CDR3 reads CASGDGTSYEQYF. The CDR3, as DNA: TGTGCCAGCGGGGACGGTACCTCCTACGAGCAGTACTTC.

The chain joins TRBV30 to TRBJ1-5, with 7 bases identical to TRBD1. Germline loops: CDR1 GTSNPN, CDR2 SVGIG (reference sequence). The CDR3 covers 17 residues. The J segment lost 4 bases and the V segment lost 1 base, leaving 13 bases of the junction unmatched. This CDR3 is CAWSARVFRGLNQPQHF. The CDR3 region has the DNA TGTGCCTGGAGTGCAAGGGTTTTTAGGGGGCTTAATCAGCCCCAGCATTTT.

With regard to this clone: A much more abundant neighbour one base away suggests this may be a read error. Other DNA sequences in the same sample also yield this CDR3. CDR3 in amino acids: CASTPGVGGANVLTF. The CDR3 region has the DNA TGCGCCAGCACCCCGGGGGTAGGCGGAGCCAACGTCCTGACTTTC. This chain uses TRBV4-3 with TRBJ2-6; weak D call: TRBD2 (6 bases). Germline V gene sequence: CDR1 LGHNA, CDR2 YSLEER. This CDR3 is built from 15 residues. The germline V and J ends were trimmed by 7 bases and 7 bases, with 17 bases remaining between them.

The CDR3 loop is CASRAGWATNTGSFF. CDR3 in DNA: TGTGCCAGCCGAGCGGGTTGGGCGACGAACACTGGGTCTTTCTTT. V usage is TRBV2 and J usage is TRBJ1-1, with D hard to call. Per the germline V gene, CDR1 is SNHLY and CDR2 is FYNNEI. The CDR3 runs to 15 residues. Trimming stripped 8 bases from V and 12 bases from J, with 28 bases between.

Regarding this clone: A far larger clone is one base from this, pointing to a likely read error. V and J are TRBV19 and TRBJ2-7; D is perhaps TRBD1 (5 bases). The length of the CDR3 is 12 residues. Trimming took off 5 bases at V and 3 bases at J, with 8 bases between the two ends. Germline V gives CDR1 LNHDA, CDR2 SQIVND (reference sequence). CDR3 DNA: TGTGCCAGTAGTGGCAGGGACTACGAGCAGTACTTC. This sequence encodes CASSGRDYEQYF.

The chain carries TRBV7-3 and TRBJ1-2; D is ambiguous. Germline lookup yields CDR1 SGHTA and CDR2 FQGTGA. CDR3 length equals 15 residues. V gave up 6 bases and J gave up 7 bases, with 21 bases separating them. Here the CDR3 DNA reads TGTGCCAGCAGAAACCCCGAGATTAGTGGAGGTGGCTACACCTTC. The encoded protein is CASRNPEISGGGYTF. Full variable domain (rest looked up from reference TRBV7-3 and TRBJ1-2): GAGVSQTPSNKVTEKGKYVELRCDPISGHTALYWYRQSLGQGPEFLIYFQGTGAADDSGLPNDRFFAVRPEGSVSTLKIQRTERGDSAVYLCASRNPEISGGGYTFGSGTRLTVV.

The rearrangement links TRBV5-5 to TRBJ2-5, with D possibly being TRBD1 (5 bases). This CDR3 is built from 14 residues. Trimming took off 0 bases at V and 1 base at J, with 7 bases between the two ends. Germline V gives CDR1 SGHKS, CDR2 YYEKEE (reference sequence). The CDR3 sequence: CASSLADSQETQYF. The CDR3 nucleotides read TGTGCCAGCAGCTTGGCTGACAGCCAAGAGACCCAGTACTTC.

The V gene is TRBV15, the J gene TRBJ1-3; no definite D call. Per germline, CDR1 LNHNV and CDR2 YYDKDF (reference sequence). This CDR3 comprises 15 residues. Trimming removed 0 bases from V and 2 bases from J, with 8 bases in between. Here the CDR3 reads CATSRDSITGNTIYF. The CDR3 nucleotides read TGTGCCACCAGCAGAGATAGTATTACTGGAAACACCATATATTTT.

This clone has just a few counts. The chain carries TRBV5-1 and TRBJ2-5; 7 nucleotides match TRBD1. The germline gives CDR1 SGHRS, CDR2 YFSETQ. With V trimmed by 0 bases and J by 1 base, 3 bases remained unmatched. The CDR3 contains 15 residues. CDR3 sequence reads: CASSLERQGQETQYF. CDR3 bases: TGCGCCAGCAGCTTGGAGAGACAGGGCCAAGAGACCCAGTACTTC.

The rearrangement uses TRBV13 and TRBJ2-3, with 9 bases aligning to TRBD1. Germline V gene lookup returns CDR1 PRHDT and CDR2 FYEKMQ (reference sequence). Unmatched junction bases numbered 12, after V lost 8 bases and J lost 3 bases. The CDR3 is 16 amino acids. CDR3 DNA sequence: TGTGCCAGCTACGGACAGGGGCGGGAGAGAACAGATACGCAGTATTTT. Protein: CASYGQGRERTDTQYF.

Worth noting for this clone: Distinct nucleotide sequences in the sample also encode this CDR3. The chain has TRBV28 and TRBJ2-7; no firm D call. Trimming took 1 base from V and 1 from J, leaving 2 bases between them. CDR3 length: 12 amino acids. The V gene's germline CDR1 is MDHEN and CDR2 SYDVKM. The CDR3, as DNA: TGTGCCAGCAGTTTATTATCCTACGAGCAGTACTTC. Encoded protein: CASSLLSYEQYF.

V is TRBV11-1 and J is TRBJ2-7; D is uncertain. Germline V gene data show CDR1 as SGHAT and CDR2 as FQDESV (reference sequence). The CDR3 consists of 13 residues. The V end was cut by 5 bases, the J end by 4 bases, with 12 bases between. The CDR3 DNA is TGTGCCAGCAGCCCCAAGGGTCCTTACGAGCAGTACTTC. It specifies CASSPKGPYEQYF.

This clone was recorded a few times. The chain combines TRBV6-4 with TRBJ2-4; tentative D call: TRBD1 (6 bases). CDR3 length equals 20 residues. Germline-derived CDR1 and CDR2 are MRHNA and SNTAGT. The CDR3 coding sequence is TGTACGACCAACAGCAGTGACAAGAAAGGGGGTAAGGGTCGGGTCGGCATTCAGTACTTC. Residues: CTTNSSDKKGGKGRVGIQYF.

The V call is TRBV28, the J call TRBJ2-5, with D uncertain. The closer fit of TRBJ2-7 to the DNA end suggests the J call may be wrong. Germline-derived CDR1 and CDR2 are MDHEN and SYDVKM. CDR3 length equals 12 residues. DNA of the CDR3: TGTGCCAGCAGTTTGACTGACTACGAGCAGTACTTC. Residues: CASSLTDYEQYF.